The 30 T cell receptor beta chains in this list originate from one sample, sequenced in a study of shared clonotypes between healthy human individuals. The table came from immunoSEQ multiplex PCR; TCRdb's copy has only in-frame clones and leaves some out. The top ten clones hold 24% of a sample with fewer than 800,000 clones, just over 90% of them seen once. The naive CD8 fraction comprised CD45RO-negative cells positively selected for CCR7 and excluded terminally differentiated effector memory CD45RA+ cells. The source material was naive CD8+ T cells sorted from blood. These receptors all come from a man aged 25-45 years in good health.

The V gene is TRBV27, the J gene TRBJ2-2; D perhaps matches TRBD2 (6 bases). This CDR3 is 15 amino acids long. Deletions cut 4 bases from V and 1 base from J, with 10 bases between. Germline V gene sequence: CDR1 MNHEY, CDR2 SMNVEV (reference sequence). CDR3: CASSSGLGNTGELFF. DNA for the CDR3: TGTGCCAGCAGTTCGGGACTGGGGAACACCGGGGAGCTGTTTTTT.

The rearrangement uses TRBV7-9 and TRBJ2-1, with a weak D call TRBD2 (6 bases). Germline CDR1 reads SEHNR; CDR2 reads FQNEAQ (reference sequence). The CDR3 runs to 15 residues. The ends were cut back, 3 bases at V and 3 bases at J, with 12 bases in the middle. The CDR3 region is CASSFSEGYYNEQFF. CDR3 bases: TGTGCCAGCAGCTTTTCGGAGGGCTACTACAATGAGCAGTTCTTC.

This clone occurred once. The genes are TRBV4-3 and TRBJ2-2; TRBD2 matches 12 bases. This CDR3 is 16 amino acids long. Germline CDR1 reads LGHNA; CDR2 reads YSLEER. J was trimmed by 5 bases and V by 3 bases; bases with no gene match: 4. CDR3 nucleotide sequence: TGCGCCAGCAGCCAGCTACTAGCGGGAGGTACCGGGGAGCTGTTTTTT. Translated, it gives CASSQLLAGGTGELFF.

DNA of the CDR3: TGTGCCAGCGGACCCCCTTTTAGCAATCAGCCCCAGCATTTT. Amino acids: CASGPPFSNQPQHF. The V call is TRBV27, the J call TRBJ1-5; no definite D call. The V gene lost 8 bases and the J gene lost 0 bases, with 11 bases spanning the gap. Germline CDR1 is MNHEY and CDR2 is SMNVEV (reference sequence). The CDR3 loop spans 14 amino acids.

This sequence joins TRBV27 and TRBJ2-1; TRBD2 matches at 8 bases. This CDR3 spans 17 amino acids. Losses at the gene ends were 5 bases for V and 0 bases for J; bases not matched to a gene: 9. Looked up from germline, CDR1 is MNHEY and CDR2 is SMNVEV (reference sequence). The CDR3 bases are TGTGCCAGCAGTCACCCTTTCAGCGGGAGCTCCTACAATGAGCAGTTCTTC. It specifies CASSHPFSGSSYNEQFF.

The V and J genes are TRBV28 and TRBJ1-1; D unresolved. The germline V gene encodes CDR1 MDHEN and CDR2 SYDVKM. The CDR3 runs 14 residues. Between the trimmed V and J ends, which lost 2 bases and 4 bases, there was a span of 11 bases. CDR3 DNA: TGTGCCAGCAGTTTAACTGCCTCCGGCACTGAAGCTTTCTTT. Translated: CASSLTASGTEAFF.

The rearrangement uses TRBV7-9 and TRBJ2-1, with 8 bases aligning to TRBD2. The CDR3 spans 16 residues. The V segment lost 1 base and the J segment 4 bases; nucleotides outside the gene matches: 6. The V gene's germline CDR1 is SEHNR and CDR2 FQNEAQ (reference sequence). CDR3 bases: TGTGCCAGCAGCTTAGTGGTAGCGGGAAATTACAATGAGCAGTTCTTC. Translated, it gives CASSLVVAGNYNEQFF.

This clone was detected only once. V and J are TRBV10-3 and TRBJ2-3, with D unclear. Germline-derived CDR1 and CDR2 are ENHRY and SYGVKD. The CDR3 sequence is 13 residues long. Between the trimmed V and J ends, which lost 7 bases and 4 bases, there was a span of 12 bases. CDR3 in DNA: TGTGCCATCACCCGAGCGTTGGCAGATACGCAGTATTTT. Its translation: CAITRALADTQYF.

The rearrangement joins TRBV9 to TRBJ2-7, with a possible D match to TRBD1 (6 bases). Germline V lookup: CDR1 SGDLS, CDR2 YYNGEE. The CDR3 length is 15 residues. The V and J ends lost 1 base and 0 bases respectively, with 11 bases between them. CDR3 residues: CASSVHDRSSYEQYF. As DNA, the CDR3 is TGTGCCAGCAGCGTACATGACAGGTCCTCCTACGAGCAGTACTTC.

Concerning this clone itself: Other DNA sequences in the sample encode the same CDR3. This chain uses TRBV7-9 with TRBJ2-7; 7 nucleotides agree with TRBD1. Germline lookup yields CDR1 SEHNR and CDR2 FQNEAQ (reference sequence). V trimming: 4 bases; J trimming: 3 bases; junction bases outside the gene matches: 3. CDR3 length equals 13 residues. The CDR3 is CASSSGQDYEQYF. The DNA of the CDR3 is TGTGCCAGCAGCTCCGGACAGGACTACGAGCAGTACTTC. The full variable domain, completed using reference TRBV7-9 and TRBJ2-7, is DTGVSQNPRHKITKRGQNVTFRCDPISEHNRLYWYRQTLGQGPEFLTYFQNEAQLEKSRLLSDRFSAERPKGSFSTLEIQRTEQGDSAMYLCASSSGQDYEQYFGPGTRLTVT.

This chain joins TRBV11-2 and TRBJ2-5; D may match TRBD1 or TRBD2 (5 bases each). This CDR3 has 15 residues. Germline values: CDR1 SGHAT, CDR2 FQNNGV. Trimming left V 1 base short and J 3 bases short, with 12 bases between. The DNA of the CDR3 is TGTGCCAGCAGCTTAGGGGCCGGGACGGAAGAGACCCAGTACTTC. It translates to CASSLGAGTEETQYF.

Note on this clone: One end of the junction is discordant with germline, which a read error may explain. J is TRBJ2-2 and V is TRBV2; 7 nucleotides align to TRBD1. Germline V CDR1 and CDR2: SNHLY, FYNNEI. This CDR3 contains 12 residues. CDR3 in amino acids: CASTVLGTALIF. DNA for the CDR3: TGTGCCAGCACGGTGTTAGGGACAGCCTTGATTTTT.

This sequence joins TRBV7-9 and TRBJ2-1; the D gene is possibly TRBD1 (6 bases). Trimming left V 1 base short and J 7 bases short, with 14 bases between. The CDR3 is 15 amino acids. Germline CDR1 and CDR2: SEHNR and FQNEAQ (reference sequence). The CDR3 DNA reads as TGTGCCAGCAGCTTAGTACAGGGTATGTTTAATGAGCAGTTCTTC. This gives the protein CASSLVQGMFNEQFF.

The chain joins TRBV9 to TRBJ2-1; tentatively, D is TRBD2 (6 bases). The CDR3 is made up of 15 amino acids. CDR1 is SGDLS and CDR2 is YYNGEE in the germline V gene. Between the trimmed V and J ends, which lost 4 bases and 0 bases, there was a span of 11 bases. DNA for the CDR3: TGTGCCAGCAGCTCCGCGGGGAGCTCCTACAATGAGCAGTTCTTC. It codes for CASSSAGSSYNEQFF.

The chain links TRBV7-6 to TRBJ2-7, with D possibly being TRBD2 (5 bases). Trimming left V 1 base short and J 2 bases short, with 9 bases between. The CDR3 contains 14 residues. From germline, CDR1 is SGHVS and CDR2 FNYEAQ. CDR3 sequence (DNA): TGTGCCAGCAGCTTAGATGCGGGCACCTACGAGCAGTACTTC. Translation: CASSLDAGTYEQYF.

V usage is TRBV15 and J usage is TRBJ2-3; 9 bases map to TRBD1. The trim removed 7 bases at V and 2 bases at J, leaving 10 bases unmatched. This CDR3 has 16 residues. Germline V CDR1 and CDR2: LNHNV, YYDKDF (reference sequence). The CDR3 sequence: CATKGIGQGLTDTQYF. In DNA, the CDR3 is TGTGCCACCAAGGGTATTGGACAGGGGCTCACAGATACGCAGTATTTT.

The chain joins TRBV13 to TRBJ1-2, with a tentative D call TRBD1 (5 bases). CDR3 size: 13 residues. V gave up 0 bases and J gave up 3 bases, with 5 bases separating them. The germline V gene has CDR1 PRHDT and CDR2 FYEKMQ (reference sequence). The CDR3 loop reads CASSLGQDYGYTF. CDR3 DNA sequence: TGTGCCAGCAGCTTAGGACAGGACTATGGCTACACCTTC.

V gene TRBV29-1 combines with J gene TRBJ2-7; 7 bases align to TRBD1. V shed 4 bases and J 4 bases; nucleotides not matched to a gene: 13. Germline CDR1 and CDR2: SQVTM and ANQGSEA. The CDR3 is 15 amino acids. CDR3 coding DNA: TGCAGCGTTGGCAGAGTGGACTTCAGGGGGTACGAGCAGTACTTC. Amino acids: CSVGRVDFRGYEQYF.

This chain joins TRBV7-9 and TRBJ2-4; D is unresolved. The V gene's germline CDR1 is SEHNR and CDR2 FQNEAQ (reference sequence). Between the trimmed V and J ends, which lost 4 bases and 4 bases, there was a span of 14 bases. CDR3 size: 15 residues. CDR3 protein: CASSSPLAEKNIQYF. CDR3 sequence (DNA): TGTGCCAGCAGCTCCCCGTTGGCGGAAAAAAACATTCAGTACTTC.

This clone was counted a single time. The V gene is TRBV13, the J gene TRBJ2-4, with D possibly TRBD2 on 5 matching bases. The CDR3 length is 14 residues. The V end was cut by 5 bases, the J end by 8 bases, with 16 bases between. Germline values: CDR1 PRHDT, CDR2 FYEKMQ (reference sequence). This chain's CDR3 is CASSTISEEDIQYF. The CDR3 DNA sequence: TGTGCCAGCAGCACCATTAGCGAGGAGGACATTCAGTACTTC.

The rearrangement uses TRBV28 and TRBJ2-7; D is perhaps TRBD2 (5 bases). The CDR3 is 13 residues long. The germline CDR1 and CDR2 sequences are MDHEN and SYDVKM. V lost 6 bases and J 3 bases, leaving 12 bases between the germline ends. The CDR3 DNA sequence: TGTGCCAGCAGCCCGAGAGGGCTCTACGAGCAGTACTTC. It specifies CASSPRGLYEQYF.

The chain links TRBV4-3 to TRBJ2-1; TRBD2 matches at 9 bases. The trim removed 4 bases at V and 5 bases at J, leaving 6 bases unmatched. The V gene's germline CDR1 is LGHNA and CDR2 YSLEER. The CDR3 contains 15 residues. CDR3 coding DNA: TGCGCCAGCAGCCCCTCTAGCGGGACGAACAATGAGCAGTTCTTC. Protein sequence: CASSPSSGTNNEQFF.

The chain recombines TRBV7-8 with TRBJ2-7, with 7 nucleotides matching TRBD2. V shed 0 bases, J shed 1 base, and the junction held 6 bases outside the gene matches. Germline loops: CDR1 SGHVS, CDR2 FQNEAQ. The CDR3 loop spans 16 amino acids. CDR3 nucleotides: TGTGCCAGCAGCTTAGCGGCTAGCGGACTATCCTACGAGCAGTACTTC. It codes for CASSLAASGLSYEQYF.

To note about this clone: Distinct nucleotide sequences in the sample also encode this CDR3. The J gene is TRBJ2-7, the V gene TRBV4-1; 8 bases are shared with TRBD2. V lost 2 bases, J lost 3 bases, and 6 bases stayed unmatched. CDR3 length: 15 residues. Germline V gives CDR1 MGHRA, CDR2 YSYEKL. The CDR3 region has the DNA TGCGCCAGCAGCCAAACGAGCGGGAGCGGCTACGAGCAGTACTTC. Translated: CASSQTSGSGYEQYF.

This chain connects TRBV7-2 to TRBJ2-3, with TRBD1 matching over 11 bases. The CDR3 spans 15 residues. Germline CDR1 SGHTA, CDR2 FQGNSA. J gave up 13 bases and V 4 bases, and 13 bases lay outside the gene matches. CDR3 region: CASSYWGQGVDFEYF. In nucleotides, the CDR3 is TGTGCCAGCAGCTACTGGGGACAGGGGGTCGATTTTGAGTATTTT.

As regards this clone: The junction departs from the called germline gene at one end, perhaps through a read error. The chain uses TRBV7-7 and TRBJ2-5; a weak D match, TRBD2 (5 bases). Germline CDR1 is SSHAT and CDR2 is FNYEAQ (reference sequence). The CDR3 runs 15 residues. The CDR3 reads CASSLLGGLGETQYF. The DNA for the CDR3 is TGTGCTAGCAGCTTACTTGGCGGACTGGGAGAGACCCAGTACTTC.

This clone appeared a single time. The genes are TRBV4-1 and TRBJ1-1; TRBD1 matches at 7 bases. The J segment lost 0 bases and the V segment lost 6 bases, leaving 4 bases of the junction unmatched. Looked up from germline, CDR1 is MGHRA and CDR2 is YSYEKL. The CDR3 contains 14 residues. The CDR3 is CASRNTGVNTEAFF. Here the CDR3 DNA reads TGCGCCAGCAGGAATACAGGGGTGAACACTGAAGCTTTCTTT.

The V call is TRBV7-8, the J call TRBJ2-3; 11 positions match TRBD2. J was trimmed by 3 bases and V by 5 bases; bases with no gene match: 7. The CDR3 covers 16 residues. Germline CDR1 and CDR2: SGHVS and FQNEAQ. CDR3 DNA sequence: TGTGCCAGCAGCATGGGGACTAGCGGTAGGACAGATACGCAGTATTTT. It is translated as CASSMGTSGRTDTQYF.

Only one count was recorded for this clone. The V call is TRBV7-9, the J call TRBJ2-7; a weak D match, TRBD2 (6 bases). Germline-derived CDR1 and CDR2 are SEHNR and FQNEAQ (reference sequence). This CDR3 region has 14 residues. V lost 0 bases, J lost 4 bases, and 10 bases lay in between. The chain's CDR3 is CASSLALAVYEQYF. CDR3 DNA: TGTGCCAGCAGCTTAGCGTTAGCGGTGTACGAGCAGTACTTC.

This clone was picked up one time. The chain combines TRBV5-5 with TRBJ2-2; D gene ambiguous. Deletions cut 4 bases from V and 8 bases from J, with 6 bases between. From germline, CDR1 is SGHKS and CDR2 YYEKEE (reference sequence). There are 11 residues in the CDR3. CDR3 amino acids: CASSNPGELFF. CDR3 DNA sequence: TGTGCCAGCAGCAACCCTGGGGAGCTGTTTTTT.